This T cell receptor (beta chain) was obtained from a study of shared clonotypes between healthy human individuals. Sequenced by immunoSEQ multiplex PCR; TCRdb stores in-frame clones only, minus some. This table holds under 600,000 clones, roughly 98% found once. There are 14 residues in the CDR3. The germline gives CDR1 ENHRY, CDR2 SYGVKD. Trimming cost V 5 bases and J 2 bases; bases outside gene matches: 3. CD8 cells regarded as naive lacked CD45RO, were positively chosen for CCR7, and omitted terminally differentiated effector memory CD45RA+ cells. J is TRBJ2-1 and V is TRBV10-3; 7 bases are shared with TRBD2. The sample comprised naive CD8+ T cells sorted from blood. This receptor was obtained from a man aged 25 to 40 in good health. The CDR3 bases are TGTGCCATCAGTAGGCGGGAGCCCTACAATGAGCAGTTCTTC. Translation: CAISRREPYNEQFF.